Below are 14 T cell receptor beta chains sequenced from a single sample in a study of metastatic and nonmetastatic thyroid tumors. TCRdb re-called clones from the PCR reads using MiXCR. Here the sample spans some 16,000 clones, roughly 23% being singletons. No treatment of any kind had been given to any patient before thyroid surgery. Source material: tumor tissue. These receptors all come from a female donor with papillary thyroid cancer or a benign thyroid nodule (not recorded which). Some clones in this sample may be carry-over from other donors' samples.

By share, this clone counts as medium-sized. The rearrangement joins TRBV12-3 or TRBV12-4 to TRBJ2-5; possibly TRBD1 for D (5 bases). The CDR3 consists of 13 residues. Trimming removed 6 bases at V and 5 bases at J, with 13 bases between. The CDR3 loop reads CASSPGAGETQYF. In DNA, the CDR3 is TGTGCCAGCAGCCCTGGGGCTGGGGAGACCCAGTACTTC.

The chain has TRBV3-1 and TRBJ2-1; 11 nucleotides agree with TRBD2. CDR1 and CDR2 (germline): LGHDT, YNNKEL (reference sequence). The V and J ends lost 3 bases and 13 bases, in that order; junction bases with no gene match: 11. There are 15 residues in the CDR3. The CDR3 DNA reads TGTGCCAGCAGCCACACACTAGCGGGGGCCTTAAGTCAGTTCTTC. Its protein is CASSHTLAGALSQFF.

This chain uses TRBV6-2 or TRBV6-3 with TRBJ2-4, with D perhaps TRBD2 (6 bases). V lost 6 bases and J lost 8, with 14 bases in between. The germline V gene has CDR1 MNHEY and CDR2 SVGEGT. CDR3 length: 13 amino acids. In DNA form, the CDR3 reads TGTGCCAGCAGAGGAGGGTTTGATGACATTCAGTACTTC. Amino acid sequence: CASRGGFDDIQYF.

This chain joins TRBV11-2 and TRBJ2-7, with TRBD2 matching 12 bases. Per germline, CDR1 SGHAT and CDR2 FQNNGV. Trimming removed 1 base from V and 0 bases from J; junction bases left unmatched: 7. This CDR3 contains 18 residues. The CDR3 here is CASSLVGLAGLSSYEQYF. As DNA, the CDR3 is TGTGCCAGCAGCTTAGTGGGACTAGCGGGTCTCAGCTCCTACGAGCAGTACTTC.

This clone was detected ten times or more. A much larger clone lies one base from this, so it may be a read error. The chain uses TRBV6-1 and TRBJ2-1, with TRBD2 identical over 10 bases. CDR3 size: 15 residues. Germline CDR1 reads MNHNS; CDR2 reads SASEGT. Here the CDR3 reads CASSILAGGYNEQVF. The DNA of the CDR3 is TGTGCCAGCAGTATTTTAGCGGGAGGCTACAATGAGCAGGTCTTC.

The CDR3, as DNA: TGTGCCAGCAGCTTATCCCCCAGGTCCTACACCGGGGAGCTGTTTTTT. Encoded protein: CASSLSPRSYTGELFF. This chain uses TRBV11-1 with TRBJ2-2; D is unclear. The CDR3 is 16 residues long. The germline V and J ends were trimmed by 2 bases and 3 bases, with 13 bases remaining between them. Germline assignment: CDR1 SGHAT and CDR2 FQDESV (reference sequence).

This clone turned up a few times. Because the CDR3 is missing its conserved closing phenylalanine or tryptophan, this is likely a read error. The CDR3, as DNA: TGTGCCAGCAGTTCCGGTTGGGCGGGCAATCAGCCCCAGCATTCT. Amino acid sequence: CASSSGWAGNQPQHS. The rearrangement links TRBV28 to TRBJ1-5; D is undetermined. The ends were cut back, 4 bases at V and 2 bases at J, with 12 bases in the middle. In germline, CDR1 is MDHEN, CDR2 SYDVKM. CDR3 length: 15 amino acids.

This clone has only a few counts. The rearrangement uses TRBV19 and TRBJ1-6; no clear D gene. CDR3 size: 13 residues. V was pared by 5 bases and J by 10 bases, with 12 bases between. Germline V gene sequence: CDR1 LNHDA, CDR2 SQIVND (reference sequence). CDR3 in amino acids: CASSPTSRSPLHF. As DNA, the CDR3 is TGTGCCAGTAGTCCGACATCAAGGTCACCCCTCCACTTT.

This chain connects TRBV20-1 to TRBJ2-1; possibly TRBD2 for D (6 bases). In germline, CDR1 is DFQATT, CDR2 SNEGSKA (reference sequence). V lost 0 bases, J lost 0 bases, and 9 bases lay in between. The CDR3 is 15 residues long. CDR3 loop: CSARDLASSYNEQFF. The DNA of the CDR3 is TGCAGTGCTAGAGATCTAGCGAGCTCCTACAATGAGCAGTTCTTC.

Details on this clone: The CDR3 does not end in the conserved phenylalanine or tryptophan, so this is likely a read error. The DNA is left out, because the CDR3 cannot be placed on it with certainty; the CDR3 is given as TCRdb lists it. The rearrangement uses TRBV27 and TRBJ2-3; the DNA was not compared with TRBD1, the D call given in the table. The V gene's germline CDR1 is MNHEY and CDR2 SMNVEV (reference sequence). The CDR3 length equals 17 residues, ends included. The CDR3 is CASSFQGEGIHPSTLGM.

The gene calls are TRBV3-1 and TRBJ2-7; D is possibly TRBD2 (6 bases). V gave up 1 base and J gave up 6 bases, with 10 bases separating them. This CDR3 region has 13 residues. CDR1 and CDR2 (germline): LGHDT, YNNKEL (reference sequence). The CDR3 DNA reads as TGTGCCAGCAGCCAAGGGGGCGGGGTCGAGCAGTACTTC. Amino acids: CASSQGGGVEQYF.

By share, this clone ranks as medium-sized. In this CDR3 the conserved last residue, phenylalanine or tryptophan, is missing, so a read error is likely. Because the CDR3's place on the DNA is in doubt, the DNA is left out and the CDR3 is given as listed by TCRdb. The chain couples TRBV6-1 to TRBJ1-5; the D segment call TRBD1 is taken from the table without a DNA check. Germline CDR1 reads MNHNS; CDR2 reads SASEGT. The CDR3 totals 13 residues, both ends included. The CDR3 is CASSDHPRDRFNR.

This clone was picked up many times. The CDR3 nucleotides are TGTGCCACCAGTGAAACAGGCCATCCTAACTATGGCTACACCTTC. This translates into CATSETGHPNYGYTF. The V gene is TRBV24-1, the J gene TRBJ1-2, with D possibly matching TRBD1 (5 bases). The ends were cut back, 4 bases at V and 0 bases at J, with 11 bases in the middle. This CDR3 is 15 amino acids long. Germline V lookup: CDR1 KGHDR, CDR2 SFDVKD.

This clone was counted ten times or more. The chain couples TRBV30 to TRBJ1-6; no reliable D call. Deletions cut 3 bases from V and 7 bases from J, with 13 bases between. In germline, CDR1 is GTSNPN, CDR2 SVGIG (reference sequence). The CDR3 has 14 residues. CDR3 residues: CAWSPGPENSPLHF. The CDR3 coding sequence is TGTGCCTGGAGCCCTGGTCCCGAAAATTCACCCCTCCACTTT.